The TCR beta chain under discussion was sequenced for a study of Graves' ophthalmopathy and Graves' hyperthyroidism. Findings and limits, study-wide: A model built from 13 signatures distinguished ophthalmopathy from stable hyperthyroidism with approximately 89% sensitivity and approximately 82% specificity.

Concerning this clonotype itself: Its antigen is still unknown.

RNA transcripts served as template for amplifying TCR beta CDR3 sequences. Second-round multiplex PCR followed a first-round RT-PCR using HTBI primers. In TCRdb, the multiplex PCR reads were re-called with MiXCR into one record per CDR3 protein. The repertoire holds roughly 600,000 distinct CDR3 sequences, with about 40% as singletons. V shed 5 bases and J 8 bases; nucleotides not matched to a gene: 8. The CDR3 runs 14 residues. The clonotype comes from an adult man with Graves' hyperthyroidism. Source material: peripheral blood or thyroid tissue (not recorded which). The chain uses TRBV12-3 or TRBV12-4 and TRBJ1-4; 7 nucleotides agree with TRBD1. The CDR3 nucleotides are TGTGCCAGCAGTGGGGGACAGATTGAAGAAAAACTGTTTTTT. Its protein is CASSGGQIEEKLFF.